The 8 T cell receptor beta chains given below trace back to one sample, sequenced in a study of shared T cell receptors in the human thymus. Produced via immunoSEQ multiplex PCR; TCRdb's table is partial and in-frame only. The data show 600,000 or so clones, with 80% to 90% seen just once and 0.0094% held by the top ten. The same sample was also studied in work on human thymus T cells.

Sequencing was carried out using thymocytes. The receptors here all came from a boy younger than two with a congenital heart defect.

CDR3 in amino acids: CASSLAHGQGSNQPQHF. CDR3 nucleotide sequence: TGTGCCAGCAGCTTGGCCCATGGACAGGGAAGCAATCAGCCCCAGCATTTT. The rearrangement links TRBV5-6 to TRBJ1-5; TRBD1 matches at 8 bases. V trimming: 0 bases; J trimming: 1 base; junction bases outside the gene matches: 6. Germline CDR1 reads SGHDT; CDR2 reads YYEEEE. CDR3 length: 17 residues. The variable domain in full, with the rest retrieved from reference TRBV5-6 and TRBJ1-5, is DAGVTQSPTHLIKTRGQQVTLRCSPKSGHDTVSWYQQALGQGPQFIFQYYEEEERQRGNFPDRFSGHQFPNYSSELNVNALLLGDSALYLCASSLAHGQGSNQPQHFGDGTRLSIL.

This clone came up once. The chain carries TRBV5-1 and TRBJ2-3; 7 positions match TRBD1. Germline CDR1 is SGHRS and CDR2 is YFSETQ. The CDR3 loop spans 15 amino acids. V lost 3 bases, J lost 10 bases, and 14 bases stayed unmatched. The CDR3 DNA sequence: TGCGCCAGCAGCTCACGGACAGGTTCCCTCGGGGCGCAGTATTTT. Protein: CASSSRTGSLGAQYF. The full variable domain, its missing parts supplied by reference TRBV5-1 and TRBJ2-3, is KAGVTQTPRYLIKTRGQQVTLSCSPISGHRSVSWYQQTPGQGLQFLFEYFSETQRNKGNFPGRFSGRQFSNSRSEMNVSTLELGDSALYLCASSSRTGSLGAQYFGPGTRLTVL.

This clone showed up just a few times. CDR3 protein: CASRERGTTSSNQPQHF. CDR3 in DNA: TGTGCCAGCAGGGAGAGGGGGACCACTTCTAGCAATCAGCCCCAGCATTTT. The chain is built from TRBV28 and TRBJ1-5; perhaps TRBD1 as D (6 bases). CDR1 is MDHEN, CDR2 SYDVKM, per germline. This CDR3 is built from 17 residues. Trimming shortened V by 6 bases and J by 0 bases, and 18 bases separated the two germline ends.

The chain employs TRBV4-1 and TRBJ1-1; 8 nucleotides agree with TRBD1. CDR3 length: 16 residues. After removal of 0 bases from V and 8 bases from J, the junction contained 11 bases not matched to a gene. Germline V CDR1 and CDR2: MGHRA, YSYEKL. The CDR3 reads CASSQDRGQDGSEAFF. The CDR3 nucleotides read TGCGCCAGCAGCCAAGATCGGGGACAGGACGGGTCAGAAGCTTTCTTT.

The chain uses TRBV19 and TRBJ1-5; 9 bases are shared with TRBD1. The length of the CDR3 is 17 residues. Germline assignment: CDR1 LNHDA and CDR2 SQIVND (reference sequence). Germline trimming cut 6 bases from V and 7 bases from J; bases unmatched to any gene: 16. The CDR3 loop reads CASSQASGTGSRQPQHF. CDR3 DNA sequence: TGTGCCAGTAGCCAAGCGAGTGGGACAGGGAGCCGGCAGCCCCAGCATTTT.

The CDR3 DNA sequence: TGTGCCAGCAGTCCTACTAGCGGGAGTTTGTACGAGCAGTACTTC. Translating it yields CASSPTSGSLYEQYF. V gene TRBV6-5 combines with J gene TRBJ2-5, with 11 bases identical to TRBD2. Gene TRBJ2-7 matches the end of the DNA better, so the J call may be wrong. Germline V gene lookup returns CDR1 MNHEY and CDR2 SVGAGI. The CDR3 length is 15 residues.

The V call is TRBV4-1, the J call TRBJ2-7; a weak D match, TRBD2 (6 bases). V was trimmed by 0 bases and J by 3 bases, leaving 21 bases between them. Germline CDR1 reads MGHRA; CDR2 reads YSYEKL. The CDR3 covers 18 residues. The CDR3 coding sequence is TGCGCCAGCAGCCAAGATCCGCGGGGCAGTTCGGAGGACTACGAGCAGTACTTC. Translating gives CASSQDPRGSSEDYEQYF.

For this clone: The identical CDR3 is also encoded by other nucleotide sequences in the sample. The chain carries TRBV18 and TRBJ2-7, with 7 bases identical to TRBD1. CDR3 size: 14 residues. Germline V lookup: CDR1 KGHSH, CDR2 LQKENI. V lost 0 bases and J lost 2; bases outside the gene matches: 1. The CDR3 protein is CASSPPGTAYEQYF. CDR3 bases: TGTGCCAGCTCACCACCCGGGACAGCCTACGAGCAGTACTTC.